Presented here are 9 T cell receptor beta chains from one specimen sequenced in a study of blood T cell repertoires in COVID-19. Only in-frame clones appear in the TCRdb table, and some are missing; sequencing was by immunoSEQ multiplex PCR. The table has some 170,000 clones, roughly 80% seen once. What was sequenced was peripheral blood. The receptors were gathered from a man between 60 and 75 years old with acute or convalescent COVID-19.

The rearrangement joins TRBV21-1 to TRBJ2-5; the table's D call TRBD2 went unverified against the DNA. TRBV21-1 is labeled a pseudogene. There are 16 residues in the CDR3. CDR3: CASSKVRRDDQETQYF. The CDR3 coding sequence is TGTGCCAGCAGCAAAGTTAGGAGGGACGATCAAGAGACCCAGTACTTC.

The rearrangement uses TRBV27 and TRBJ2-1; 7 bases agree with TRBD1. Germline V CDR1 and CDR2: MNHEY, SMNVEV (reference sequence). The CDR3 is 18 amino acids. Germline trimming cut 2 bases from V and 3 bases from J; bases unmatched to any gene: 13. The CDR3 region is CASSLQGGGMEFYNEQFF. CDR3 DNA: TGTGCCAGCAGTTTACAAGGGGGCGGTATGGAGTTCTACAATGAGCAGTTCTTC.

CDR3 residues: CASSSDRGVTTGELFF. Written as DNA, the CDR3 is TGTGCCAGCAGCTCTGACAGGGGAGTAACCACCGGGGAGCTGTTTTTT. The rearrangement links TRBV7-3 to TRBJ2-2, with 8 bases identical to TRBD1. Per germline, CDR1 SGHTA and CDR2 FQGTGA. This CDR3 spans 16 amino acids. V lost 4 bases to trimming and J lost 4 bases; unmatched junction nucleotides: 8.

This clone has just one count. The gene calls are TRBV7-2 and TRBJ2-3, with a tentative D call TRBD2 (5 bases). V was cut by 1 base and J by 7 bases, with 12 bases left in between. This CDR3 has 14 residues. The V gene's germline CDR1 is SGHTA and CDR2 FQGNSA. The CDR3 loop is CASSLEGGPHTQYF. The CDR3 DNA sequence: TGTGCCAGCAGCTTAGAGGGCGGGCCTCATACGCAGTATTTT.

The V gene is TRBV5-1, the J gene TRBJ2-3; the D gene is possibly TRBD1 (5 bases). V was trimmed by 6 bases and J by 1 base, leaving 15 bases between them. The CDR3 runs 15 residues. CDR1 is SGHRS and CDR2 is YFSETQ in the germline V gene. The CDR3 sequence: CASTPGISGTDTQYF. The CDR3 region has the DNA TGCGCCAGCACCCCAGGGATCAGCGGCACAGATACGCAGTATTTT. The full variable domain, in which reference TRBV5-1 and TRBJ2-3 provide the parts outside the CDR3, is KAGVTQTPRYLIKTRGQQVTLSCSPISGHRSVSWYQQTPGQGLQFLFEYFSETQRNKGNFPGRFSGRQFSNSRSEMNVSTLELGDSALYLCASTPGISGTDTQYFGPGTRLTVL.

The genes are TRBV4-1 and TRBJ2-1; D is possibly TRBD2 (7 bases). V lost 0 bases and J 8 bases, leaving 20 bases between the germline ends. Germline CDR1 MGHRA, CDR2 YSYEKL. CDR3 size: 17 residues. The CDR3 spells CASSQEGGRGRSDEQFF. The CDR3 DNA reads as TGCGCCAGCAGCCAAGAAGGGGGGCGGGGGAGGTCGGATGAGCAGTTCTTC.

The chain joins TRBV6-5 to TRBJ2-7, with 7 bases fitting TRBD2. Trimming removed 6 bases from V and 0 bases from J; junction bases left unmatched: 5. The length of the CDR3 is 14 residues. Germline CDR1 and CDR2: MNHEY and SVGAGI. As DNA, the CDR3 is TGTGCCAGCAGCTCCGGGGGGAGCTCCTACGAGCAGTACTTC. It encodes CASSSGGSSYEQYF.

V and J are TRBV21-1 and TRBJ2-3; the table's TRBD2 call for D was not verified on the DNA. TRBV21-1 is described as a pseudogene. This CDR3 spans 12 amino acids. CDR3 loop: CAIPHSGDTQYF. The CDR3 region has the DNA TGTGCCATTCCCCATTCCGGAGATACGCAGTATTTT.

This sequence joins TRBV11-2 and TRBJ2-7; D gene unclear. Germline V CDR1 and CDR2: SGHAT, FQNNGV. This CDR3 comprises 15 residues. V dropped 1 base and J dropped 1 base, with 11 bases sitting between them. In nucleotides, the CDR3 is TGTGCCAGCAGCTTAGGAACTGGTCGGTCCTACGAGCAGTACTTC. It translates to CASSLGTGRSYEQYF.